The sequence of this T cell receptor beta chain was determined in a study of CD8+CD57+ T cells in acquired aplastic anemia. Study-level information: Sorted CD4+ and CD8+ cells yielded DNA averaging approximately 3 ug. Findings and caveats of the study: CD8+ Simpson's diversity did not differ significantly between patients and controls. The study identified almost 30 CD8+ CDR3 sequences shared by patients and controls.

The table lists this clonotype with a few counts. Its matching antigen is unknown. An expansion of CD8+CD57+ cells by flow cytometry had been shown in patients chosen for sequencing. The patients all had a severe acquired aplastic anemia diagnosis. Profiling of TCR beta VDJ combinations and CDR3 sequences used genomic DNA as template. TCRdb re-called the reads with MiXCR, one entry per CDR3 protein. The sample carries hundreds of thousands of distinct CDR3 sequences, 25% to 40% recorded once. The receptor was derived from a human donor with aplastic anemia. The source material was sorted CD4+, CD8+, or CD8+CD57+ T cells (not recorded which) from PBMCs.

The CDR3 loop is CASSPTGRKDTEAFF. DNA of the CDR3: TGTGCCAGCAGCCCGACTGGTCGCAAAGACACTGAAGCTTTCTTT. This rearrangement joins TRBV7-3 to TRBJ1-1; D remains ambiguous. There are 15 residues in the CDR3. V lost 5 bases and J lost 3, with 16 bases in between. The germline V gene encodes CDR1 SGHTA and CDR2 FQGTGA. Combining the CDR3 with reference TRBV7-3 and TRBJ1-1 gives the whole variable domain GAGVSQTPSNKVTEKGKYVELRCDPISGHTALYWYRQSLGQGPEFLIYFQGTGAADDSGLPNDRFFAVRPEGSVSTLKIQRTERGDSAVYLCASSPTGRKDTEAFFGQGTRLTVV.